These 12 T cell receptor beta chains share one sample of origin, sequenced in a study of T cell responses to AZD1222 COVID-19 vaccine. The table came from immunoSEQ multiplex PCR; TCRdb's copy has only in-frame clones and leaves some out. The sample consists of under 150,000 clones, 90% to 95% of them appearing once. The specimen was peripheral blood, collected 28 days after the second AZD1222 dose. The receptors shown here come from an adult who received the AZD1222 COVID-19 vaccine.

CDR3 residues: CASSFANTGELFF. CDR3 sequence (DNA): TGTGCCAGCAGTTTTGCTAACACCGGGGAGCTGTTTTTT. The rearrangement links TRBV12-3 or TRBV12-4 to TRBJ2-2; D is unresolved. This CDR3 has 13 residues. The V gene lost 3 bases and the J gene lost 2 bases, with 4 bases spanning the gap.

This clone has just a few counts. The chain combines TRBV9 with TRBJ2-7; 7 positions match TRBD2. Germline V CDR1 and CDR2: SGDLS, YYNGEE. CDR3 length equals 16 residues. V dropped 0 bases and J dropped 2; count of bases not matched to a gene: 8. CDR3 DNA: TGTGCCAGCAGCGTAGCTAGCGGCCTCATTCCCTACGAGCAGTACTTC. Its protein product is CASSVASGLIPYEQYF.

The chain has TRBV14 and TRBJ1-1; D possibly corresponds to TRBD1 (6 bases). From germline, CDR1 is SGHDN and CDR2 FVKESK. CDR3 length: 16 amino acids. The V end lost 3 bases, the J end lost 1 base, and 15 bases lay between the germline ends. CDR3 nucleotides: TGTGCCAGCAGCCACCGTACGGGACAAAGGAACACTGAAGCTTTCTTT. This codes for CASSHRTGQRNTEAFF.

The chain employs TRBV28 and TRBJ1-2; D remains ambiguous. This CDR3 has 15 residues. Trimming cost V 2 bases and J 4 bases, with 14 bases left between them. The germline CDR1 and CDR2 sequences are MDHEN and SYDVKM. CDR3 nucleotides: TGTGCCAGCAGTTTAAGCGGGGATAGTGGCTATGGCTACACCTTC. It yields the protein CASSLSGDSGYGYTF.

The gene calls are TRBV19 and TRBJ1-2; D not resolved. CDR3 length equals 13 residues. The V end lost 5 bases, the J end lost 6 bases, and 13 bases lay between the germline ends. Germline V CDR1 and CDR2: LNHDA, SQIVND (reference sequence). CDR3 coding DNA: TGTGCCAGTAGTCAAGCGGGAAAAAATGGCTACACCTTC. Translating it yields CASSQAGKNGYTF.

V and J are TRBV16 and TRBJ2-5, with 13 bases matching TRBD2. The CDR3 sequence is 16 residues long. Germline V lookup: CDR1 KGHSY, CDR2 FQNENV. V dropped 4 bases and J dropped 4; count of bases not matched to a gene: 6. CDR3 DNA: TGTGCCAGCAGCCGTGGACTAGCGGGGGTCGCAGAGACCCAGTACTTC. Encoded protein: CASSRGLAGVAETQYF.

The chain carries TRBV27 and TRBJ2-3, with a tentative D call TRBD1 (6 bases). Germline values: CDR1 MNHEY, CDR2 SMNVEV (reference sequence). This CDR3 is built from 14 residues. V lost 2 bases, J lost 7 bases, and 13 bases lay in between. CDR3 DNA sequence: TGTGCCAGCAGTTTAGTGGGGGCGCGGTATACGCAGTATTTT. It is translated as CASSLVGARYTQYF.

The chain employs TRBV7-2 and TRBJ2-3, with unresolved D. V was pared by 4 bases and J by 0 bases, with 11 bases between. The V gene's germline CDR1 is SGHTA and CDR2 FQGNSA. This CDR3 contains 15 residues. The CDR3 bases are TGTGCCAGCAGCTACCTGACCGGGAGCACAGATACGCAGTATTTT. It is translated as CASSYLTGSTDTQYF. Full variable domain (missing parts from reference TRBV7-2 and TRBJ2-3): GAGVSQSPSNKVTEKGKDVELRCDPISGHTALYWYRQSLGQGLEFLIYFQGNSAPDKSGLPSDRFSAERTGGSVSTLTIQRTQQEDSAVYLCASSYLTGSTDTQYFGPGTRLTVL.

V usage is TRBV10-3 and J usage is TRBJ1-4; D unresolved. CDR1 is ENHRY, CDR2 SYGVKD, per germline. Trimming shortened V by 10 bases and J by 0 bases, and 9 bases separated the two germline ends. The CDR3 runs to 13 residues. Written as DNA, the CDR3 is TGTGCCACGAACAGCGCAACTAATGAAAAACTGTTTTTT. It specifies CATNSATNEKLFF.

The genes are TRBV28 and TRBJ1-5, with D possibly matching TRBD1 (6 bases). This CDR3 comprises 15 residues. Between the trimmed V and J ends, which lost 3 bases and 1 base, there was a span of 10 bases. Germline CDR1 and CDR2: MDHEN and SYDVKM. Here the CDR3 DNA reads TGTGCCAGCAGTTTGGGGGGGGCAAGCAATCAGCCCCAGCATTTT. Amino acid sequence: CASSLGGASNQPQHF.

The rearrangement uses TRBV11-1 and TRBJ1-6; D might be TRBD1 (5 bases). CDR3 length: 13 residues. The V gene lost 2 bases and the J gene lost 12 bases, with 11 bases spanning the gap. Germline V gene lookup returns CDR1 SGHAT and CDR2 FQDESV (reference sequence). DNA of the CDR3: TGTGCCAGCAGCTTATCGTGGGGCAAACCCCTCCACTTT. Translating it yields CASSLSWGKPLHF.

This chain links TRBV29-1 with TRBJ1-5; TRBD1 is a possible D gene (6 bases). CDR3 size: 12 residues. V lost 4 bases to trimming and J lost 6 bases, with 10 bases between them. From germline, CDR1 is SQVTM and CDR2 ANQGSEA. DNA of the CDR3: TGCAGCGTTGCAGGGGTCGGTCAGCCCCAGCATTTT. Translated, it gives CSVAGVGQPQHF.